Following are 2 T cell receptor beta chains from one sample sequenced in a study of shared clonotypes between healthy human individuals. Profiled with immunoSEQ multiplex PCR; TCRdb holds only in-frame clones, not every one. The repertoire holds roughly 500,000 clones, with approximately 81% as singletons. Sequencing was carried out using PBMCs. The receptors derive from a woman aged 35 to 49 in good health. Some clones in this sample may be carry-over from other donors' samples.

The rearrangement joins TRBV7-2 to TRBJ1-1; D is uncertain. The CDR3 spans 14 residues. Trimming cost V 0 bases and J 1 base, with 6 bases left between them. Germline CDR1 reads SGHTA; CDR2 reads FQGNSA. This CDR3 is CASSLAGRNTEAFF. The DNA for the CDR3 is TGTGCCAGCAGCTTAGCGGGCAGGAACACTGAAGCTTTCTTT.

V is TRBV5-5 and J is TRBJ2-7, with D tentatively TRBD1 (6 bases). Trimming cost V 4 bases and J 4 bases, with 24 bases left between them. The CDR3 sequence is 17 residues long. The germline V gene encodes CDR1 SGHKS and CDR2 YYEKEE (reference sequence). The CDR3 loop is CASSLSGQTAGWYEQYF. The CDR3 region has the DNA TGTGCCAGCAGCCTATCAGGACAGACCGCCGGCTGGTACGAGCAGTACTTC.